Below, 19 T cell receptor beta chains from the same sample are listed, as sequenced in a study of cytomegalovirus exposure and HLA in healthy donors. Amplification used 60 Vbeta primers and 13 Jbeta primers. Data came from immunoSEQ multiplex PCR; TCRdb stores just in-frame clones and leaves some out. The sample includes roughly 180,000 clones, approximately 77% of them seen just once. The sequenced material came from PBMCs. All receptors derive from a male donor in good health and CMV-seronegative.

This clone was counted a single time. The chain has TRBV11-2 and TRBJ2-3; D uncertain. CDR1 and CDR2 (germline): SGHAT, FQNNGV. V lost 3 bases, J lost 3 bases, and 7 bases lay in between. The CDR3 has 13 amino acids. The CDR3 nucleotides are TGTGCCAGCAGCTTCCTTCAGACAGATACGCAGTATTTT. Amino acid sequence: CASSFLQTDTQYF.

This rearrangement joins TRBV11-3 to TRBJ2-1; D perhaps matches TRBD1 (6 bases). This CDR3 comprises 15 residues. V lost 5 bases to trimming and J lost 4 bases, with 15 bases between them. The V gene's germline CDR1 is SGHNT and CDR2 YENEEA. The CDR3 bases are TGTGCCAGCAGCGAACAGGGTGGAGGTTACAATGAGCAGTTCTTC. It specifies CASSEQGGGYNEQFF. Complete variable domain (other parts from reference TRBV11-3 and TRBJ2-1): EAGVVQSPRYKIIEKKQPVAFWCNPISGHNTLYWYLQNLGQGPELLIRYENEEAVDDSQLPKDRFSAERLKGVDSTLKIQPAELGDSAVYLCASSEQGGGYNEQFFGPGTRLTVL.

The V gene is TRBV9, the J gene TRBJ1-3, with 7 positions matching TRBD1. The V gene's germline CDR1 is SGDLS and CDR2 YYNGEE. The CDR3 length is 17 residues. V lost 2 bases to trimming and J lost 7 bases; unmatched junction nucleotides: 15. The CDR3: CASSVSPQGGSWNTIYF. The CDR3 DNA reads as TGTGCCAGCAGCGTTAGCCCTCAGGGGGGTTCGTGGAACACCATATATTTT.

The V call is TRBV10-1, the J call TRBJ2-7; TRBD2 matches 9 bases. V lost 4 bases, J lost 5 bases, and 3 bases stayed unmatched. This CDR3 is built from 13 residues. The germline CDR1 and CDR2 sequences are WNHNN and SYGVQD (reference sequence). This chain's CDR3 is CASSVRGGDEQYF. CDR3 in DNA: TGCGCCAGCAGTGTGCGGGGGGGCGACGAGCAGTACTTC.

This chain connects TRBV11-1 to TRBJ2-7; unclear D gene. The CDR3 contains 15 residues. CDR1 SGHAT and CDR2 FQDESV come from the germline V gene (reference sequence). V lost 4 bases to trimming and J lost 3 bases, with 16 bases between them. CDR3 loop: CASSSHPQVRYEQYF. DNA for the CDR3: TGTGCCAGCAGCTCCCACCCACAAGTACGCTACGAGCAGTACTTC.

The V and J genes are TRBV2 and TRBJ1-1; D not certain. The germline V and J ends were trimmed by 8 bases and 6 bases, with 16 bases remaining between them. CDR1 and CDR2 from the germline V gene are SNHLY and FYNNEI. The CDR3 has 13 residues. CDR3 sequence (DNA): TGTGCCAGCCTAAGGAGGAAAGATGCTGAAGCTTTCTTT. Translating it yields CASLRRKDAEAFF.

J is TRBJ2-4 and V is TRBV4-2; TRBD2 aligns across 7 bases. The CDR3 is 19 residues long. Germline V gives CDR1 LGHNA, CDR2 YNFKEQ. V lost 0 bases to trimming and J lost 0 bases; unmatched junction nucleotides: 11. The CDR3 protein is CASSQEGSGHDLAKNIQYF. The CDR3 DNA is TGTGCCAGCAGCCAAGAGGGTAGCGGGCACGACTTAGCCAAAAACATTCAGTACTTC.

The genes are TRBV15 and TRBJ2-7, with unresolved D. The CDR3 is 13 amino acids. The ends were cut back, 0 bases at V and 4 bases at J, with 7 bases in the middle. CDR1 and CDR2 (germline): LNHNV, YYDKDF (reference sequence). CDR3 loop: CATSRDLFYEQYF. The CDR3 DNA is TGTGCCACCAGCAGAGATCTCTTTTACGAGCAGTACTTC. Full variable domain (missing parts from reference TRBV15 and TRBJ2-7): DAMVIQNPRYQVTQFGKPVTLSCSQTLNHNVMYWYQQKSSQAPKLLFHYYDKDFNNEADTPDNFQSRRPNTSFCFLDIRSPGLGDTAMYLCATSRDLFYEQYFGPGTRLTVT.

The chain joins TRBV9 to TRBJ2-3; D might be TRBD1 (6 bases). The CDR3 extends over 13 amino acids. Germline CDR1 reads SGDLS; CDR2 reads YYNGEE. Trimming pared 1 base from V and 3 bases from J, leaving 6 bases between. CDR3 sequence: CASSVTGTDTQYF. The CDR3 DNA follows: TGTGCCAGCAGCGTAACAGGGACAGATACGCAGTATTTT.

The J gene is TRBJ2-3, the V gene TRBV29-1; TRBD2 is a possible D gene (6 bases). Per germline, CDR1 SQVTM and CDR2 ANQGSEA. This CDR3 comprises 15 residues. V lost 4 bases and J lost 0, with 14 bases in between. The CDR3 loop is CSVGSGPSSTDTQYF. The DNA of the CDR3 is TGCAGCGTTGGCAGCGGGCCGTCAAGCACAGATACGCAGTATTTT.

V usage is TRBV7-9 and J usage is TRBJ2-7; 12 nucleotides agree with TRBD2. Germline V gene sequence: CDR1 SEHNR, CDR2 FQNEAQ (reference sequence). This CDR3 is 16 amino acids long. V shed 0 bases, J shed 7 bases, and the junction held 7 bases outside the gene matches. The CDR3 loop is CASSLATSGGKKEQYF. The CDR3 nucleotides are TGTGCCAGCAGCTTAGCCACTAGCGGGGGGAAAAAAGAGCAGTACTTC.

This sequence joins TRBV5-1 and TRBJ2-3, with 9 bases matching TRBD2. Per the germline V gene, CDR1 is SGHRS and CDR2 is YFSETQ. CDR3 length: 16 residues. The V and J ends lost 6 bases and 5 bases, in that order; junction bases with no gene match: 13. The chain's CDR3 is CASMRMGGRAVDTQYF. The CDR3 coding sequence is TGCGCCAGCATGAGAATGGGCGGGAGGGCCGTAGATACGCAGTATTTT.

CDR3 protein: CASSLRHGNTGELFF. CDR3 sequence (DNA): TGTGCCAGCAGCTTACGACATGGGAACACCGGGGAGCTGTTTTTT. The V and J genes are TRBV9 and TRBJ2-2; D is ambiguous. The CDR3 totals 15 residues. CDR1 is SGDLS, CDR2 YYNGEE, per germline. The V end lost 4 bases, the J end lost 1 base, and 11 bases lay between the germline ends. The full variable domain, completed using reference TRBV9 and TRBJ2-2, is DSGVTQTPKHLITATGQRVTLRCSPRSGDLSVYWYQQSLDQGLQFLIQYYNGEERAKGNILERFSAQQFPDLHSELNLSSLELGDSALYFCASSLRHGNTGELFFGEGSRLTVL.

This clone has a handful of counts. This chain joins TRBV6-1 and TRBJ1-5; the D gene is possibly TRBD1 (5 bases). V lost 7 bases and J 6 bases, leaving 16 bases between the germline ends. The germline CDR1 and CDR2 sequences are MNHNS and SASEGT. The CDR3 runs 14 residues. The CDR3 here is CASIVGGDAQPQHF. As DNA, the CDR3 is TGTGCCAGCATTGTGGGAGGGGACGCTCAGCCCCAGCATTTT.

V gene TRBV6-4 combines with J gene TRBJ2-2; the match to TRBD2 covers 8 bases. CDR3 length equals 16 residues. The V gene end was trimmed by 7 bases and the J gene end by 1 base; junction bases not matched to a gene: 8. CDR1 MRHNA and CDR2 SNTAGT come from the germline V gene. CDR3: CASIAEAGVNTGELFF. The CDR3 coding sequence is TGTGCCAGCATCGCAGAAGCGGGGGTGAACACCGGGGAGCTGTTTTTT.

The rearrangement links TRBV9 to TRBJ1-3; no definite D call. With 0 bases removed from V and 2 bases from J, the gap between germline ends came to 9 bases. CDR3 length: 15 residues. The germline V gene has CDR1 SGDLS and CDR2 YYNGEE. The DNA of the CDR3 is TGTGCCAGCAGCGTAGCTACCGGGGCTGGAAACACCATATATTTT. It specifies CASSVATGAGNTIYF.

The rearrangement joins TRBV25-1 to TRBJ2-1, with D hard to call. The germline V gene encodes CDR1 MGHDK and CDR2 SYGVNS. V was trimmed by 6 bases and J by 6 bases, leaving 6 bases between them. There are 11 residues in the CDR3. The CDR3 DNA reads as TGTGCCAGCAGACTCGCCAATGAGCAGTTCTTC. It is translated as CASRLANEQFF. Looking up the rest from reference TRBV25-1 and TRBJ2-1 gives the full variable domain: EADIYQTPRYLVIGTGKKITLECSQTMGHDKMYWYQQDPGMELHLIHYSYGVNSTEKGDLSSESTVSRIRTEHFPLTLESARPSHTSQYLCASRLANEQFFGPGTRLTVL.

The chain combines TRBV5-5 with TRBJ2-1, with D possibly being TRBD2 (6 bases). V was clipped by 4 bases and J by 6 bases, with 14 bases between them. The CDR3 extends over 14 amino acids. Germline CDR1 reads SGHKS; CDR2 reads YYEKEE (reference sequence). CDR3 amino acids: CASSLNVGGNEQFF. CDR3 DNA: TGTGCCAGCAGCCTTAATGTGGGGGGCAATGAGCAGTTCTTC.

The rearrangement uses TRBV4-2 and TRBJ2-7; D may be TRBD1 (6 bases). The germline V gene encodes CDR1 LGHNA and CDR2 YNFKEQ. V was cut by 3 bases and J by 5 bases, with 11 bases left in between. This CDR3 contains 13 residues. The CDR3 region is CASSHLDSDEQYF. The CDR3 DNA follows: TGTGCCAGCAGCCACTTGGACAGCGACGAGCAGTACTTC.